What follows are 4 T cell receptor beta chains derived from one specimen sequenced in a study of CD8+CD57+ T cells in acquired aplastic anemia. The use of genomic DNA as template underpinned the TCR beta VDJ and CDR3 profiling. One entry per CDR3 protein results from TCRdb running MiXCR on the reads. Here the sample spans hundreds of thousands of distinct CDR3 sequences, 56% being singletons. Specimen: sorted CD4+, CD8+, or CD8+CD57+ T cells (not recorded which) from PBMCs. These TCRs come from a human donor with severe aplastic anemia or a healthy control (not recorded which).

This clonotype has just one count. The J gene is TRBJ2-5, the V gene TRBV20-1; possible D gene TRBD1, 5 bases. Germline V gene data show CDR1 as DFQATT and CDR2 as SNEGSKA (reference sequence). This CDR3 has 16 amino acids. With 0 bases removed from V and 1 base from J, the gap between germline ends came to 15 bases. The CDR3 nucleotides read TGCAGTGCTAGAGATCTCCGACAGTTGGCCCAAGAGACCCAGTACTTC. Translation gives CSARDLRQLAQETQYF.

This clonotype was detected only a few times. The genes are TRBV24-1 and TRBJ2-5; TRBD2 aligns across 8 bases. Trimming removed 0 bases from V and 1 base from J; junction bases left unmatched: 0. CDR1 and CDR2 from the germline V gene are KGHDR and SFDVKD. This CDR3 comprises 15 residues. CDR3 sequence reads: CATSDLRGGQETQYF. CDR3 DNA: TGTGCCACCAGTGATTTGCGGGGGGGCCAAGAGACCCAGTACTTC.

The chain recombines TRBV9 with TRBJ2-5; 11 positions agree with TRBD2. Germline trimming cut 4 bases from V and 4 bases from J; bases unmatched to any gene: 12. The CDR3 length is 17 residues. In germline, CDR1 is SGDLS, CDR2 YYNGEE. For the CDR3, the DNA is TGTGCCAGCAGCCCCGGGTTACTAGCGGGGGAAGGAGAGACCCAGTACTTC. Residues: CASSPGLLAGEGETQYF. The full variable domain, completed using reference TRBV9 and TRBJ2-5, is DSGVTQTPKHLITATGQRVTLRCSPRSGDLSVYWYQQSLDQGLQFLIQYYNGEERAKGNILERFSAQQFPDLHSELNLSSLELGDSALYFCASSPGLLAGEGETQYFGPGTRLLVL.

This clonotype was detected a few times. The rearrangement joins TRBV2 to TRBJ2-7; no reliable D call. The ends were cut back, 6 bases at V and 5 bases at J, with 14 bases in the middle. This CDR3 region has 13 residues. Germline CDR1 SNHLY, CDR2 FYNNEI. The CDR3 sequence is CASSFFDQNEQYF. CDR3 coding DNA: TGTGCCAGCAGCTTTTTCGACCAGAACGAGCAGTACTTC.